These T cell receptor beta chains were read from a single sample in a study of B cell selection in AIRE deficiency. Sequenced by immunoSEQ multiplex PCR; TCRdb stores in-frame clones only, minus some. The sample lists 25,000 or so clones, around 97% seen once, with more than 0.15% in the top ten. The sequenced material came from conventional CD4+ T cells sorted from PBMCs. Receptor source: a human donor with AIRE deficiency. The CDR3 runs from the conserved cysteine through the conserved F or W. The D gene is left open where the match is weak. Size values are once, few and many counts, or a class for expanded clones, and some rows have none.

>TRBJ2-7|.|TRBD2|TRBV6-5|14
TGTGCCAGCAGCCGGGGTCTAGCGGACTACGAGCAGTACTTC
CASSRGLADYEQYF
>TRBJ1-1|.|.|TRBV7-2|13
TGTGCCAGCAGCAGCGTCCGGGGTACTGAAGCTTTCTTT
CASSSVRGTEAFF
>TRBJ2-7|once|.|TRBV5-4|15
TGTGCCAGCAGCCCAGGGAGGGGGCGTGGGTACGAGCAGTACTTC
CASSPGRGRGYEQYF
>TRBJ1-4|.|.|TRBV5-8|10
TGTGCCAGCAGCTTCGTAAAACTGTTTTTT
CASSFVKLFF
>TRBJ2-5|.|.|TRBV5-1|17
TGCGCCAGCAGCTCTGGTACGGCTAGCCTCGACCAAGAGACCCAGTACTTC
CASSSGTASLDQETQYF
>TRBJ2-3|.|.|TRBV5-1|15
TGCGCCAGCAGCTTGCCAAGACTAGTGGCAGATACGCAGTATTTT
CASSLPRLVADTQYF
>TRBJ2-4|.|TRBD2|TRBV7-2|14
TGTGCCAGCAGCCCGGGAGGGAGCAAAAACATTCAGTACTTC
CASSPGGSKNIQYF
>TRBJ2-1|.|TRBD1|TRBV19|15
TGTGCCAGTAGTGAGGGACAGGGGTTCGGCAATGAGCAGTTCTTC
CASSEGQGFGNEQFF
>TRBJ2-5|.|TRBD2|TRBV18|13
TGTGCCAGCTCCATACTAGCGGAAGGGGCCCAGTACTTC
CASSILAEGAQYF
>TRBJ2-5|once|TRBD2|TRBV30|15
TGTGCCTGGAGCATAACTAGCGGGATAGCAGAGACCCAGTACTTC
CAWSITSGIAETQYF
>TRBJ1-4|.|.|TRBV28|14
TGTGCCAGCAGTTCTAGACAGCCGGACGAAAAACTGTTTTTT
CASSSRQPDEKLFF
>TRBJ2-1|.|.|TRBV18|16
TGTGCCAGCTCACCGATGAGGCACCAAACTTACAATGAGCAGTTCTTC
CASSPMRHQTYNEQFF
>TRBJ2-7|.|TRBD2|TRBV19|17
TGTGCCAGTAGTATAGCCGCTAGCGGGAGACACACCTTCGAGCAGTACTTC
CASSIAASGRHTFEQYF
>TRBJ2-5|.|.|TRBV5-4|16
TGTGCCAGCAGCGGCGGAAACCCCAGGGGGGCAGAGACCCAGTACTTC
CASSGGNPRGAETQYF
>TRBJ2-1|.|.|TRBV4-3|17
TGCGCCAGCAGCCAATCTCCGCTCTTAGGGACCTACAATGAGCAGTTCTTC
CASSQSPLLGTYNEQFF
>TRBJ1-3|.|.|TRBV5-6|14
TGTGCCAGCAGCTTGGTACCCTCTGGAAACACCATATATTTT
CASSLVPSGNTIYF
>TRBJ1-1|.|.|TRBV7-9|12
TGTGCCAGCAGTTCAGGATACACTGAAGCTTTCTTT
CASSSGYTEAFF
>TRBJ2-1|.|.|TRBV27|15
TGTGCCAGCAGTTACGGCGCGAGCTCCTACAATGAGCAGTTCTTC
CASSYGASSYNEQFF
>TRBJ2-3|.|TRBD2|TRBV7-2|18
TGTGCCAGCAGCTCCAGAGGCCTAGCGGGAGGGGTTGGGGATACGCAGTATTTT
CASSSRGLAGGVGDTQYF
>TRBJ1-6|.|.|TRBV9|17
TGTGCCAGCAGCTCTTTGGACGCGAGCTCCTATAATTCACCCCTCCACTTT
CASSSLDASSYNSPLHF
>TRBJ2-7|.|TRBD2|TRBV15|16
TGTGCCACCAGCAGTCGAAGCGGGAGTGTTCCTTACGAGCAGTACTTC
CATSSRSGSVPYEQYF
>TRBJ2-1|.|.|TRBV9|13
TGTGCCAGCAGCGTAGGTAGCCTCAATGAGCAGTTCTTC
CASSVGSLNEQFF
>TRBJ1-2|.|TRBD1|TRBV27|17
TGTGCCAGCAGTTTAGCTGGGGAGGGGGCGCATGCCTATGGCTACACCTTC
CASSLAGEGAHAYGYTF
>TRBJ2-2|.|.|TRBV27|14
TGTGCCAGCCGTGACAGCCTGAACACCGGGGAGCTGTTTTTT
CASRDSLNTGELFF
>TRBJ2-3|.|.|TRBV18|15
TGTGCCAGCTCACTCCGGACGGCTAGCACAGATACGCAGTATTTT
CASSLRTASTDTQYF
>TRBJ1-2|.|.|TRBV6-4|12
TGTGCCAGCAGTGACTTAAGAGGGGGCTACACCTTC
CASSDLRGGYTF
>TRBJ2-5|.|.|TRBV30|16
TGTGCCTGGAGGGAGGTGGGGCGGAGCCTCCAAGAGACCCAGTACTTC
CAWREVGRSLQETQYF
>TRBJ2-7|.|.|TRBV28|15
TGTGCCAGCAGCATTGCCCCCCGGGACCCCTACGAGCAGTACTTC
CASSIAPRDPYEQYF
>TRBJ2-3|.|.|TRBV7-2|14
TGTGCCAGCAGCTTAGCGGGAGAGACAGATACGCAGTATTTT
CASSLAGETDTQYF
>TRBJ1-5|.|.|TRBV6-1|13
TGTGCCAGCAGTGTAAACAGGAATCAGCCCCAGCATTTT
CASSVNRNQPQHF
>TRBJ2-2|.|.|TRBV5-6|14
TGTGCCAGCAGCTTGTGGCGGAACACCGGGGAGCTGTTTTTT
CASSLWRNTGELFF
>TRBJ2-1|.|TRBD2|TRBV7-3|13
TGTGCCAGCAGCCTCGGGAGGACCAATGAGCAGTTCTTC
CASSLGRTNEQFF
>TRBJ1-3|.|.|TRBV9|16
TGTGCCAGCAGCTACTCGGAGGCCGGGGTTGGAAACACCATATATTTT
CASSYSEAGVGNTIYF
>TRBJ2-7|.|.|TRBV7-8|16
TGTGCCAGCAGCTTATTCGGACGGACAGTTACCTACGAGCAGTACTTC
CASSLFGRTVTYEQYF
>TRBJ1-1|once|.|TRBV7-8|12
TGTGCCAGCAGCCCCCAGTTGAAGGGAGCTTTCTTT
CASSPQLKGAFF
>TRBJ1-5|few|TRBD1|TRBV30|14
TGTGCCTGGAGCGATGGGACAGGCGGGCAGCCCCAGCATTTT
CAWSDGTGGQPQHF
>TRBJ2-2|.|.|TRBV7-2|15
TGTGCCAGCAGCTTTGACAGGACGAACACCGGGGAGCTGTTTTTT
CASSFDRTNTGELFF
>TRBJ1-4|.|TRBD1|TRBV29-1|15
TGCAGCGCCTCTCACTCCGGGACAGGGGTCGAAAAACTGTTTTTT
CSASHSGTGVEKLFF
>TRBJ1-5|once|TRBD1|TRBV28|15
TGTGCCAGCACCCCGGCGGGGACAGGGCGGCAGCCCCAGCATTTT
CASTPAGTGRQPQHF
>TRBJ2-1|.|TRBD2|TRBV5-1|16
TGCGCCAGCAGGCGACCGGGACTAGCGGGAAACAATGAGCAGTTCTTC
CASRRPGLAGNNEQFF
>TRBJ2-4|.|.|TRBV5-4|12
TGTGCCAGCAGCATTGGCACGGACATTCAGTACTTC
CASSIGTDIQYF
>TRBJ2-5|.|.|TRBV18|12
TGTGCCAGCTCACCGGAGGGAGAGACCCAGTACTTC
CASSPEGETQYF
>TRBJ1-2|.|.|TRBV6-5|14
TGTGCCAGCAGTTACAGATCAGGTTTGGGTGGCTACACCTTC
CASSYRSGLGGYTF
>TRBJ2-1|.|.|TRBV18|12
TGTGCCAGCTCCCTAGGGGCCAATGAGCAGTTCTTC
CASSLGANEQFF
>TRBJ1-5|.|.|TRBV7-8|14
TGTGCCAGCAGGGCAGAGTGGGGGTCATCGCCCCAGCATTTT
CASRAEWGSSPQHF
>TRBJ2-2|.|.|TRBV30|16
TGTGCCTGGAGTGTACGTCGAAACAGAGACACCGGGGAGCTGTTTTTT
CAWSVRRNRDTGELFF
>TRBJ2-7|.|TRBD2|TRBV5-4|15
TGTGCCAGCAGCCCGGATGGGGGAGGGATCTACGAGCAGTACTTC
CASSPDGGGIYEQYF
>TRBJ2-2|.|TRBD2|TRBV5-6|15
TGTGCCAGCAGCCCTGGACTAGCCTCTGAGGGGGAGCTGTTTTTT
CASSPGLASEGELFF
>TRBJ2-5|.|.|TRBV4-3|12
TGCGCCAGCAGCCAAACCGGAGAGACCCAGTACTTC
CASSQTGETQYF
>TRBJ2-1|.|TRBD2|TRBV30|17
TGTGCCTGGACCACCAAGTTGGGACTAGCGGGAGGTGATGAGCAGTTCTTC
CAWTTKLGLAGGDEQFF
>TRBJ2-7|.|.|TRBV19|14
TGTGCCAGTTGTTCCTCGGCTTCATGCTACGAGCAGTACTTC
CASCSSASCYEQYF
>TRBJ1-1|.|.|TRBV29-1|11
TGCAGCGTTGATTCGGGTGGTGAAGCTTTCTTT
CSVDSGGEAFF
>TRBJ1-5|.|.|TRBV5-8|15
TGTGCCAGCAGCTTCGGAAGCAGGGGTGGTCAGCCCCAGCATTTT
CASSFGSRGGQPQHF